A selection of T cell receptor beta chains follows, all from one sample in a study of human thymus T cells. Profiling relied on immunoSEQ multiplex PCR, and the TCRdb table lists in-frame clones only, not all of them. The data contain approximately 46,000 clones, 95% of them singletons. The sample comprised blood. These receptors all come from a girl less than two years old with a congenital heart defect but otherwise immunologically healthy. Each CDR3 is given with its conserved first and last residue. The order of the fields is D gene, J gene, clone size, V gene, CDR3 DNA, CDR3 protein. D genes are given only for firm matches. Rows may omit the clone size; those that give it use once, few, many or a size class.

>TRBD1|TRBJ1-4|-|TRBV6-1
TGTGCCAGCAGTGTGGGGACAGGGGCCCGTACTAATGAAAAACTGTTTTTT
CASSVGTGARTNEKLFF
>-|TRBJ2-5|-|TRBV18
TGTGCCAGCTCACCCCAAGAGACCCAGTACTTC
CASSPQETQYF
>TRBD2|TRBJ2-1|-|TRBV19
TGTGCCAGTAGTATAGTGGCTAGCGGGGGTGAGCAGTTCTTC
CASSIVASGGEQFF
>-|TRBJ2-3|-|TRBV15
TGTGCCACCAGCAGTTCACCGGGACTGACTACCACAGATACGCAGTATTTT
CATSSSPGLTTTDTQYF
>TRBD1|TRBJ2-7|-|TRBV5-1
TGCGCCAGCAGCGGGACAGGGTGGGCGTACGAGCAGTACTTC
CASSGTGWAYEQYF
>-|TRBJ1-2|-|TRBV4-1
TGCGCCAGCAGCCAAGATCGTAGGGGGAACTATGGCTACACCTTC
CASSQDRRGNYGYTF
>TRBD1|TRBJ1-1|once|TRBV28
TGTGCCAGCAAGGGGGCCAGGGTAGATTCCACTGAAGCTTTCTTT
CASKGARVDSTEAFF
>-|TRBJ2-5|-|TRBV11-2
TGTGCCAGCAGCCCCCGACAGGGACTTAGGGAGACCCAGTACTTC
CASSPRQGLRETQYF
>-|TRBJ1-2|-|TRBV6-5
TGTGCCAGCAGACAAACGGCCTATGGCTACACCTTC
CASRQTAYGYTF
>-|TRBJ2-3|-|TRBV6-5
TGTGCCAGCAGCCCCGGGATCTCGATAGGAGATACGCAGTATTTT
CASSPGISIGDTQYF
>-|TRBJ1-5|-|TRBV7-9
TGTGCCAGCAGCTTAGGGGCAGGCAATCAGCCCCAGCATTTT
CASSLGAGNQPQHF
>-|TRBJ2-7|-|TRBV28
TGTGCCAGCAATTCCGTTCGGGCCTCGTTCTACGAGCAGTACTTC
CASNSVRASFYEQYF
>-|TRBJ2-2|-|TRBV10-1
TGCGCCAGCAGTCGAGGACCCACCGGGGAGCTGTTTTTT
CASSRGPTGELFF
>-|TRBJ2-1|-|TRBV11-2
TGTGCCAGCAGCTTTGGAGTTAGCTCCTACAATGAGCAGTTCTTC
CASSFGVSSYNEQFF
>TRBD2|TRBJ2-3|-|TRBV5-4
TGTGCCAGCAGCTTGAAGATAAGCGGGATAAGCACAGATACGCAGTATTTT
CASSLKISGISTDTQYF
>-|TRBJ2-3|-|TRBV15
TGTGCCACCAGCAGAGTCGCCTACACAGATACGCAGTATTTT
CATSRVAYTDTQYF
>TRBD2|TRBJ2-1|-|TRBV19
TGTGCCAGTACCCCGGCTAGCGGGGGGGCCAATGAGCAGTTCTTC
CASTPASGGANEQFF
>TRBD1|TRBJ2-7|-|TRBV5-1
TGCGCCAGCAGCTTGGGATGGACAGGGGTTTACGAGCAGTACTTC
CASSLGWTGVYEQYF
>-|TRBJ2-2|-|TRBV2
TGTGCCAGCAGTGTTCGGGGGATGTTTTCCGGGGAGCTGTTTTTT
CASSVRGMFSGELFF
>TRBD2|TRBJ2-1|-|TRBV9
TGTGCCAGCAGCGTAGGGGAGGGTGGCGGGATGGGCCAGAGAGAGCAGTTCTTC
CASSVGEGGGMGQREQFF
>-|TRBJ2-7|-|TRBV30
TGTGCCTGGAGTTCGGCGAGGGAGCAGTACTTC
CAWSSAREQYF
>-|TRBJ1-4|-|TRBV5-6
TGTGCCAGCAGCTTGGGCGGCAGGAAATCTAATGAAAAACTGTTTTTT
CASSLGGRKSNEKLFF
>-|TRBJ2-7|once|TRBV15
TGTGCCACCAGCAGAGCGGGAGATCGCGAGCAGTACTTC
CATSRAGDREQYF
>TRBD1|TRBJ1-2|once|TRBV4-2
TGTGCCAGCACTCCGGGACAGGCAAACTATGGCTACACCTTC
CASTPGQANYGYTF
>-|TRBJ2-3|-|TRBV2
TGTGCCAGCAGTGTTGGAACCGTTAGCACAGATACGCAGTATTTT
CASSVGTVSTDTQYF
>-|TRBJ2-7|-|TRBV11-3
TGTGCCAGCAGCCAACAGGGATACTCCGAGCAGTACTTC
CASSQQGYSEQYF
>-|TRBJ2-1|-|TRBV6-5
TGTGCCAGCAGTTTACAGGGAAATGAGCAGTTCTTC
CASSLQGNEQFF
>-|TRBJ1-3|-|TRBV7-9
TGTGCCAGCAGCTTCCCTCCCCAGGGCTCTGGAAACACCATATATTTT
CASSFPPQGSGNTIYF
>-|TRBJ2-1|-|TRBV18
TGTGCCAGCTCACCGGGTGGAGGGAGCTCCTACAATGAGCAGTTCTTC
CASSPGGGSSYNEQFF
>-|TRBJ2-1|-|TRBV29-1
TGCAGCGTTGGAGCCTTCAGCGTACGGAATGAGCAGTTCTTC
CSVGAFSVRNEQFF
>TRBD2|TRBJ2-5|-|TRBV4-1
TGCGCCAGCAGCCAAGAGGGGGGGACTTCACAAGAGACCCAGTACTTC
CASSQEGGTSQETQYF
>TRBD2|TRBJ2-2|-|TRBV11-2
TGTGCCAGCACCCTGGGCCCTAGCGGGATGGCCGGGGAGCTGTTTTTT
CASTLGPSGMAGELFF
>TRBD1|TRBJ2-3|-|TRBV6-5
TGTGCCAGCAGTTACCGCCTAACAGGGGCATCAGATACGCAGTATTTT
CASSYRLTGASDTQYF
>TRBD1|TRBJ1-2|-|TRBV27
TGTGCCAGCAGTCTACCAGGGGGATATGGCTACACCTTC
CASSLPGGYGYTF
>TRBD2|TRBJ2-1|-|TRBV2
TGTGCCAGCCATCCCAATCGGGCTAGCGGGAGGAGTGAGCAGTTCTTC
CASHPNRASGRSEQFF
>TRBD2|TRBJ2-3|-|TRBV19
TGTGCCAGCCTCCCATCTAGCGGGAGGGGAACCACAGATACGCAGTATTTT
CASLPSSGRGTTDTQYF
>TRBD2|TRBJ2-1|-|TRBV5-4
TGTGCCAGCAGCTTGAGGCTAGCGGGAGATAATGAGCAGTTCTTC
CASSLRLAGDNEQFF
>-|TRBJ2-3|-|TRBV9
TGTGCCAGCAGCATACAGGGATCTAGCACAGATACGCAGTATTTT
CASSIQGSSTDTQYF
>TRBD2|TRBJ2-1|-|TRBV11-2
TGTGCCAGCAGCTTACTAGCGGCTGAGCAGTTCTTC
CASSLLAAEQFF
>TRBD2|TRBJ2-7|-|TRBV29-1
TGCAGCGTTGGGCTAGCGGAATACGAGCAGTACTTC
CSVGLAEYEQYF
>TRBD2|TRBJ2-3|few|TRBV7-2
TGTGCCAGCAGCTTAGGAGCGGGAAGGGACACAGATACGCAGTATTTT
CASSLGAGRDTDTQYF
>-|TRBJ1-1|-|TRBV15
TGTGCCACCAGCAGGCCACAGGGAGCTATGAACACTGAAGCTTTCTTT
CATSRPQGAMNTEAFF
>-|TRBJ2-2|-|TRBV5-5
TGTGCCAGCAGCTTGGGGGCTAGAAAGAACACCGGGGAGCTGTTTTTT
CASSLGARKNTGELFF
>TRBD1|TRBJ1-6|-|TRBV2
TGTGCCAGCAGTGCTCCCGGGACAGGCAATAATTCACCCCTCCACTTT
CASSAPGTGNNSPLHF
>-|TRBJ1-3|once|TRBV5-6
TGTGCCAGCAGCTTGGCTAATAGGGGGTCTGGAAACACCATATATTTT
CASSLANRGSGNTIYF
>-|TRBJ2-5|-|TRBV4-2
TGTGCCAGCAGCCATAACGGACAGGCCCTACGGGAGGAGACCCAGTACTTC
CASSHNGQALREETQYF
>TRBD1|TRBJ2-7|-|TRBV4-1
TGCGCCAGCAGCCAAGATCGAGGGACAGGGGTTCGAGAGCAGTACTTC
CASSQDRGTGVREQYF
>TRBD1|TRBJ2-7|-|TRBV7-6
TGTGCCAGCAGCTTACGGGACAGGGTGCGGGGCCCCCTCTCCTACGAGCAGTACTTC
CASSLRDRVRGPLSYEQYF
>TRBD1|TRBJ2-7|-|TRBV2
TGTGCCAGCAAAGAAGGGGACAGCTACGAGCAGTACTTC
CASKEGDSYEQYF
>-|TRBJ2-7|-|TRBV28
TGTGCCAGCAGTTTATCCGCGAAGACTAGTCGACACGAGCAGTACTTC
CASSLSAKTSRHEQYF
>-|TRBJ1-5|-|TRBV28
TGTGCCAGCAGTCCCCAGGGACGCAATCAGCCCCAGCATTTT
CASSPQGRNQPQHF
>-|TRBJ1-1|-|TRBV19
TGTGCCAGTAGCCCGGGGGGCTTCAACACTGAAGCTTTCTTT
CASSPGGFNTEAFF
>-|TRBJ2-1|-|TRBV5-1
TGCGCCAGCAGCTGGGGGACCCTTAAAACCCCCAATGAGCAGTTCTTC
CASSWGTLKTPNEQFF
>TRBD1|TRBJ2-3|-|TRBV27
TGTGCCAGCAGTCACAGGGGGCGGGCAGATACGCAGTATTTT
CASSHRGRADTQYF
>TRBD2|TRBJ2-2|-|TRBV27
TGTGCCAGCAGTCCTCGGGGGGCGGGAGGCCCCTCCGGGGAGCTGTTTTTT
CASSPRGAGGPSGELFF
>-|TRBJ2-3|-|TRBV9
TGTGCCAGCAGCGTGGGGAGTCAGCGTACGCAGTATTTT
CASSVGSQRTQYF
>-|TRBJ2-5|-|TRBV2
TGTGCCAGCCCTGGGCAAGGAGAGACCCAGTACTTC
CASPGQGETQYF
>-|TRBJ1-1|-|TRBV5-5
TGTGCCAGCAGCTTTGGCACGAACACTGAAGCTTTCTTT
CASSFGTNTEAFF
>TRBD2|TRBJ2-1|few|TRBV4-2
TGTGCCAGCAGCCAAGATGGACTAGATGAGCAGTTCTTC
CASSQDGLDEQFF